Shown below are 19 T cell receptor beta chains from a single sample sequenced in a study of blood T cells in healthy people across ages. Primers used in a second PCR of roughly 6 to 12 cycles were a sample-barcoded 5' primer and a J-beta primer mix. TCRdb processed the 5' RACE reads anew with MiXCR; each CDR3 protein has one entry. This sample has 1,100,000 or so distinct CDR3 sequences, with under 45% found just once. Sequenced material: blood. The source of these receptors is a woman aged 60-75 years in good health.

The chain couples TRBV14 to TRBJ1-2; 8 positions match TRBD1. The V and J ends lost 4 bases and 0 bases, in that order; junction bases with no gene match: 4. This CDR3 spans 15 amino acids. Germline CDR1 SGHDN, CDR2 FVKESK. CDR3 bases: TGTGCCAGCAGCCGCGGACAGGGATCTAACTATGGCTACACCTTC. Translation: CASSRGQGSNYGYTF.

In its sample, this clonotype was seen a few times. This chain connects TRBV5-1 to TRBJ2-7; tentatively, D is TRBD2 (6 bases). There are 15 residues in the CDR3. With 3 bases removed from V and 1 base from J, the gap between germline ends came to 14 bases. Germline V gene lookup returns CDR1 SGHRS and CDR2 YFSETQ. CDR3 in DNA: TGCGCCAGCAGCTCGGGGCCGGGAGTATCCTACGAGCAGTACTTC. It translates to CASSSGPGVSYEQYF.

The sample holds a few counts of this clonotype. The rearrangement uses TRBV7-2 and TRBJ2-5, with 10 positions matching TRBD2. The CDR3 is made up of 16 amino acids. Unmatched junction bases numbered 6, after V lost 4 bases and J lost 1 base. In germline, CDR1 is SGHTA, CDR2 FQGNSA. Written as DNA, the CDR3 is TGTGCCAGCAGCTCCAGACTAGCGGGTCCCCAAGAGACCCAGTACTTC. Its protein product is CASSSRLAGPQETQYF.

This clonotype has just one count. This sequence joins TRBV29-1 and TRBJ1-1; 10 bases match TRBD1. The V gene's germline CDR1 is SQVTM and CDR2 ANQGSEA. The ends lost 4 bases at V and 7 bases at J; junction bases unmatched: 6. CDR3 length: 13 amino acids. In DNA form, the CDR3 reads TGCAGCGTTGGGACAGGGGGTAGCTTTGAAGCTTTCTTT. It is translated as CSVGTGGSFEAFF.

This chain connects TRBV20-1 to TRBJ2-1; D call uncertain. The V end was cut by 5 bases, the J end by 0 bases, with 8 bases between. The germline CDR1 and CDR2 sequences are DFQATT and SNEGSKA (reference sequence). The CDR3 extends over 13 amino acids. CDR3 sequence reads: CSALLHSYNEQFF. The CDR3 DNA reads as TGCAGTGCTCTACTACACTCCTACAATGAGCAGTTCTTC.

This clonotype turned up a few times. The chain couples TRBV21-1 to TRBJ2-5. TRBV21-1 is given as a pseudogene. The CDR3 totals 13 residues. The CDR3 loop is CARTGPRGETQYF. The CDR3 coding sequence is TGTGCCCGCACAGGACCGCGAGGAGAGACCCAGTACTTC.

This chain uses TRBV20-1 with TRBJ2-7; D perhaps matches TRBD2 (5 bases). Looked up from germline, CDR1 is DFQATT and CDR2 is SNEGSKA (reference sequence). Trimming left V 5 bases short and J 3 bases short, with 17 bases between. This CDR3 is 14 amino acids long. CDR3 in amino acids: CSAAGPGTNYEQYF. The CDR3 DNA reads as TGCAGTGCTGCCGGTCCGGGAACGAACTACGAGCAGTACTTC.

This clonotype came up a few times. V is TRBV27 and J is TRBJ2-1; 9 positions match TRBD2. Germline assignment: CDR1 MNHEY and CDR2 SMNVEV (reference sequence). The CDR3 is 16 amino acids. Trimming at V came to 2 bases and at J to 7 bases, leaving 9 bases not matched to a gene. The DNA of the CDR3 is TGTGCCAGCAGTTTAGGTCGGCTAGCGGGGTATAATGAGCAGTTCTTC. Its protein is CASSLGRLAGYNEQFF.

This clonotype has a handful of counts. CDR3 sequence reads: CASSLFTSGRETQYF. The CDR3 nucleotides are TGTGCCAGCAGTTTATTTACTAGCGGTAGAGAGACCCAGTACTTC. The gene calls are TRBV12-3 or TRBV12-4 and TRBJ2-4, with 8 bases matching TRBD2. Near its end, the DNA agrees better with TRBJ2-5, so the J call may be wrong. This CDR3 has 15 residues.

This clonotype was detected only a few times. The chain uses TRBV5-1 and TRBJ2-7; 8 positions match TRBD2. CDR1 and CDR2 (germline): SGHRS, YFSETQ. The V gene end was trimmed by 4 bases and the J gene end by 1 base; junction bases not matched to a gene: 4. The CDR3 has 14 amino acids. This CDR3 reads CASSPREDSYEQYF. Here the CDR3 DNA reads TGCGCCAGCAGCCCGCGGGAGGATTCCTACGAGCAGTACTTC. Full variable domain (outside the CDR3, taken from reference TRBV5-1 and TRBJ2-7): KAGVTQTPRYLIKTRGQQVTLSCSPISGHRSVSWYQQTPGQGLQFLFEYFSETQRNKGNFPGRFSGRQFSNSRSEMNVSTLELGDSALYLCASSPREDSYEQYFGPGTRLTVT.

This clonotype showed up just a few times. This rearrangement joins TRBV5-5 to TRBJ2-7; 7 bases fit TRBD1. The length of the CDR3 is 15 residues. Germline CDR1 reads SGHKS; CDR2 reads YYEKEE (reference sequence). Trimming removed 4 bases from V and 2 bases from J; junction bases left unmatched: 9. The CDR3 bases are TGTGCCAGCAGCCCCCTAGGGGACAGCACCTACGAGCAGTACTTC. Protein product: CASSPLGDSTYEQYF.

The table lists this clonotype with many counts. CDR3 amino acids: CASSPSLYSGYTF. Here the CDR3 DNA reads TGTGCCAGCAGTCCGTCTCTTTATTCGGGCTACACCTTC. The rearrangement joins TRBV12-3 or TRBV12-4 to TRBJ1-2; no firm D call. V was trimmed by 5 bases and J by 8 bases, leaving 15 bases between them. The CDR3 has 13 amino acids.

This clonotype was seen only once. This chain uses TRBV6-5 with TRBJ1-2, with D hard to call. CDR3 length: 13 residues. The germline V and J ends were trimmed by 5 bases and 1 base, with 8 bases remaining between them. From germline, CDR1 is MNHEY and CDR2 SVGAGI. The CDR3 region is CASSPIVNYGYTF. For the CDR3, the DNA is TGTGCCAGCAGTCCCATAGTTAACTATGGCTACACCTTC.

About this clonotype: It may be a read error: a sequence one base away is much more abundant. The rearrangement uses TRBV20-1 and TRBJ2-5; TRBD2 agrees at 8 bases. The V gene end was trimmed by 6 bases and the J gene end by 3 bases; junction bases not matched to a gene: 9. In germline, CDR1 is DFQATT, CDR2 SNEGSKA (reference sequence). The CDR3 is made up of 14 amino acids. The DNA of the CDR3 is TGCAGTGCCGAGGGACGAGCGGGAGAAGAGACCCAGTACTTC. Amino acid sequence: CSAEGRAGEETQYF.

This clonotype has just one count. The rearrangement links TRBV9 to TRBJ1-5; D is unresolved. V was pared by 0 bases and J by 2 bases, with 9 bases between. This CDR3 comprises 15 residues. Germline CDR1 and CDR2: SGDLS and YYNGEE. CDR3 sequence reads: CASSVGRGGNQPQHF. The CDR3 bases are TGTGCCAGCAGCGTAGGGCGGGGAGGCAATCAGCCCCAGCATTTT.

This clonotype appeared a few times. This rearrangement joins TRBV20-1 to TRBJ2-3; D may be TRBD2 (7 bases). Germline assignment: CDR1 DFQATT and CDR2 SNEGSKA (reference sequence). CDR3 size: 15 residues. Trimming took off 6 bases at V and 3 bases at J, with 19 bases between the two ends. The CDR3 loop reads CSAPGAGVGTDTQYF. The CDR3 nucleotides read TGCAGTGCGCCAGGGGCGGGAGTTGGGACAGATACGCAGTATTTT.

The chain combines TRBV15 with TRBJ2-3, with 7 bases fitting TRBD1. Matching the DNA end better, TRBJ1-5 makes the J call doubtful. The CDR3 covers 15 residues. Germline CDR1 is LNHNV and CDR2 is YYDKDF (reference sequence). The CDR3 here is CATSSLPRGNEPQHF. The CDR3 DNA follows: TGTGCCACCAGCAGCCTCCCCAGGGGGAATGAGCCCCAGCATTTT.

This clonotype was counted once. The chain links TRBV20-1 to TRBJ2-7; a weak D match, TRBD1 (6 bases). With 6 bases removed from V and 7 bases from J, the gap between germline ends came to 16 bases. Per the germline V gene, CDR1 is DFQATT and CDR2 is SNEGSKA (reference sequence). The CDR3 has 12 residues. The CDR3 loop is CSAHNWDNEQYF. For the CDR3, the DNA is TGCAGTGCCCACAACTGGGACAATGAGCAGTACTTC.

V gene TRBV10-3 combines with J gene TRBJ2-5; D unresolved. The CDR3 has 14 residues. The V end lost 3 bases, the J end lost 13 bases, and 21 bases lay between the germline ends. Germline lookup yields CDR1 ENHRY and CDR2 SYGVKD. CDR3 sequence: CAISDMAVAYERYF. Here the CDR3 DNA reads TGTGCCATCAGTGACATGGCGGTGGCCTACGAGCGGTACTTC.